This T cell receptor beta chain was found in a study of blood T cells in healthy people across ages. Germline loops: CDR1 SGHTA, CDR2 FQGTGA. This CDR3 comprises 15 residues. V gave up 5 bases and J gave up 3 bases; unmatched junction bases: 4. Alongside a J-beta primer mix, a sample-barcoded 5' primer served in a second PCR lasting about 7 to 12 cycles. A template-switch adaptor that had 12 random nucleotides put a tag on each cDNA molecule. MiXCR was run by TCRdb on the 5' RACE reads, yielding one entry per CDR3 protein. The sample consists of about 800,000 distinct CDR3 sequences, around 50% of them appearing once. Study conclusions and caveats: Possibly confounding the expanded clonotype changes was the fact that donor CMV status was unknown. Age advanced and TCR beta diversity per million T cells fell, roughly linearly.

Concerning this clonotype itself: Its antigen is unidentified.

The rearrangement joins TRBV7-3 to TRBJ2-1; 10 nucleotides align to TRBD2. The clonotype originates from an elderly man in good health. Input material: blood. The DNA of the CDR3 is TGTGCCAGCAGCCCGACTAGCGGGCACTACAATGAGCAGTTCTTC. Translating it yields CASSPTSGHYNEQFF.